This passage covers 24 T cell receptor beta chains from one sample sequenced in a study of blood T cell repertoires in COVID-19. TCRdb's copy holds only in-frame clones and misses some; the assay was immunoSEQ multiplex PCR. The table shows around 300,000 clones, with approximately 86% occurring only once. The sample comprised peripheral blood. The receptors come from a woman aged 70-85 years with COVID-19, enrolled during active disease.

The chain links TRBV9 to TRBJ1-6; 7 positions agree with TRBD1. Germline CDR1 reads SGDLS; CDR2 reads YYNGEE. The CDR3 length is 17 residues. Losses at the gene ends were 1 base for V and 5 bases for J; bases not matched to a gene: 9. The CDR3 region has the DNA TGTGCCAGCAGCGTATACTCGACCGGGACAGATAATTCACCCCTCCACTTT. Translation: CASSVYSTGTDNSPLHF. Complete variable domain (other parts from reference TRBV9 and TRBJ1-6): DSGVTQTPKHLITATGQRVTLRCSPRSGDLSVYWYQQSLDQGLQFLIQYYNGEERAKGNILERFSAQQFPDLHSELNLSSLELGDSALYFCASSVYSTGTDNSPLHFGNGTRLTVT.

The table lists this clone with a few counts. V usage is TRBV18 and J usage is TRBJ1-3; possibly TRBD1 for D (5 bases). The CDR3 totals 16 residues. CDR1 KGHSH and CDR2 LQKENI come from the germline V gene. With 3 bases removed from V and 0 bases from J, the gap between germline ends came to 12 bases. CDR3 in amino acids: CASSPNADSSGNTIYF. CDR3 nucleotide sequence: TGTGCCAGCTCACCTAACGCAGACAGCTCTGGAAACACCATATATTTT.

The V gene is TRBV12-3 or TRBV12-4, the J gene TRBJ1-2; no clear D. The V end was cut by 5 bases, the J end by 4 bases, with 11 bases between. The CDR3 is 13 amino acids. DNA for the CDR3: TGTGCCAGCAGTCCTCAAGATAGCTATGGCTACACCTTC. Amino acids: CASSPQDSYGYTF.

The CDR3 bases are TGTGCCAGCAGCCCTGCTCGAGGGCAAGGCTACACCTTC. Protein: CASSPARGQGYTF. The gene calls are TRBV5-6 and TRBJ1-2; D is uncertain. Germline lookup yields CDR1 SGHDT and CDR2 YYEEEE. The CDR3 is made up of 13 amino acids. The ends were cut back, 4 bases at V and 8 bases at J, with 15 bases in the middle.

The J gene is TRBJ1-3, the V gene TRBV7-3; TRBD1 matches at 9 bases. From germline, CDR1 is SGHTA and CDR2 FQGTGA. V lost 5 bases and J lost 4; bases outside the gene matches: 3. This CDR3 spans 14 amino acids. CDR3 in DNA: TGTGCCAGCAGCAGGACAGGGGTAGGAAACACCATATATTTT. Encoded protein: CASSRTGVGNTIYF. Full variable domain (outside the CDR3, taken from reference TRBV7-3 and TRBJ1-3): GAGVSQTPSNKVTEKGKYVELRCDPISGHTALYWYRQSLGQGPEFLIYFQGTGAADDSGLPNDRFFAVRPEGSVSTLKIQRTERGDSAVYLCASSRTGVGNTIYFGEGSWLTVV.

V is TRBV5-1 and J is TRBJ1-2; 7 bases are shared with TRBD1. Losses at the gene ends were 4 bases for V and 6 bases for J; bases not matched to a gene: 15. CDR3 length: 16 residues. The germline V gene encodes CDR1 SGHRS and CDR2 YFSETQ. CDR3 nucleotide sequence: TGCGCCAGCAGCCCTCTCGGGACACCAACAGGGGATGGCTACACCTTC. Translated, it gives CASSPLGTPTGDGYTF.

CDR3 amino acids: CSASVRETQYF. Here the CDR3 DNA reads TGCAGTGCTAGCGTCAGGGAGACCCAGTACTTC. The chain has TRBV20-1 and TRBJ2-5; D gene unclear. CDR1 DFQATT and CDR2 SNEGSKA come from the germline V gene (reference sequence). V was trimmed by 3 bases and J by 5 bases, leaving 7 bases between them. The CDR3 is 11 residues long.

The rearrangement joins TRBV7-2 to TRBJ1-1, with a possible D match to TRBD1 (6 bases). This CDR3 is 14 amino acids long. Trimming pared 4 bases from V and 7 bases from J, leaving 16 bases between. Germline CDR1 is SGHTA and CDR2 is FQGNSA. CDR3 DNA sequence: TGTGCCAGCAGCTCCCTAAGGGGGATAGGTGAAGCTTTCTTT. This sequence encodes CASSSLRGIGEAFF.

The chain has TRBV4-1 and TRBJ1-1; D possibly corresponds to TRBD1 (5 bases). The CDR3 extends over 14 amino acids. The germline V gene encodes CDR1 MGHRA and CDR2 YSYEKL. Trimming took 6 bases from V and 1 from J, leaving 12 bases between them. The CDR3 nucleotides are TGCGCCAGCAGGGAAGGGGTCACGAACACTGAAGCTTTCTTT. Translated, it gives CASREGVTNTEAFF.

The chain couples TRBV6-1 to TRBJ1-2, with TRBD1 matching over 7 bases. Trimming removed 1 base from V and 8 bases from J; junction bases left unmatched: 10. The CDR3 has 15 residues. The germline V gene has CDR1 MNHNS and CDR2 SASEGT. The CDR3 DNA follows: TGTGCCAGCAGTGAAGGAATAGTACAGGGGTACGGCTACACCTTC. It specifies CASSEGIVQGYGYTF.

This clone was detected only a few times. The rearrangement links TRBV27 to TRBJ1-4, with D possibly TRBD1 on 5 matching bases. CDR1 is MNHEY and CDR2 is SMNVEV in the germline V gene (reference sequence). The germline V and J ends were trimmed by 8 bases and 8 bases, with 18 bases remaining between them. This CDR3 has 14 residues. The CDR3 reads CASSVGGEGEKLFF. The CDR3 DNA reads as TGTGCCAGCTCCGTGGGAGGGGAGGGCGAAAAACTGTTTTTT.

The gene calls are TRBV4-2 and TRBJ2-3; TRBD2 aligns across 10 bases. Germline CDR1 LGHNA, CDR2 YNFKEQ. V shed 7 bases and J 4 bases; nucleotides not matched to a gene: 11. The length of the CDR3 is 16 residues. The CDR3 sequence is CASTTPGLASADTQYF. Here the CDR3 DNA reads TGTGCCAGCACCACCCCGGGACTAGCGTCTGCAGATACGCAGTATTTT.

The chain uses TRBV15 and TRBJ1-1; D is perhaps TRBD1 (5 bases). The CDR3 is made up of 14 amino acids. Germline V lookup: CDR1 LNHNV, CDR2 YYDKDF (reference sequence). Deletions cut 9 bases from V and 1 base from J, with 15 bases between. CDR3 in amino acids: CATAPGSSNTEAFF. The DNA for the CDR3 is TGTGCCACAGCACCAGGGTCTTCGAACACTGAAGCTTTCTTT.

This clone has a handful of counts. The chain combines TRBV11-2 with TRBJ1-1; the D gene is possibly TRBD1 (6 bases). V was pared by 3 bases and J by 4 bases, with 15 bases between. This CDR3 spans 15 amino acids. Germline loops: CDR1 SGHAT, CDR2 FQNNGV. CDR3 in DNA: TGTGCCAGCAGCTTCATTGCGGGGGCGGGCACTGAAGCTTTCTTT. Translating gives CASSFIAGAGTEAFF. The complete variable domain, with remaining parts taken from reference TRBV11-2 and TRBJ1-1, reads EAGVAQSPRYKIIEKRQSVAFWCNPISGHATLYWYQQILGQGPKLLIQFQNNGVVDDSQLPKDRFSAERLKGVDSTLKIQPAKLEDSAVYLCASSFIAGAGTEAFFGQGTRLTVV.

As to this clone: The same CDR3 is also encoded by other DNA sequences in this sample. The CDR3 sequence is CASSFGGTGELFF. The CDR3 region has the DNA TGTGCCAGCAGTTTTGGCGGCACCGGGGAGCTGTTTTTT. V and J are TRBV12-3 or TRBV12-4 and TRBJ2-2; D gene uncertain. Trimming left V 3 bases short and J 4 bases short, with 6 bases between. The CDR3 contains 13 residues.

This clone was found a few times. The chain is built from TRBV18 and TRBJ1-2, with D possibly matching TRBD1 (5 bases). CDR1 and CDR2 (germline): KGHSH, LQKENI. V was trimmed by 0 bases and J by 11 bases, leaving 13 bases between them. The CDR3 runs to 13 residues. CDR3 in DNA: TGTGCCAGCTCACCACCGACGGGGGTGGGGTACACCTTC. Translated: CASSPPTGVGYTF.

The genes are TRBV28 and TRBJ2-2; 14 nucleotides line up with TRBD2. Germline CDR1 and CDR2: MDHEN and SYDVKM. V dropped 5 bases and J dropped 6; count of bases not matched to a gene: 5. The CDR3 totals 16 residues. This CDR3 is CASSPRLAGGAGELFF. The CDR3 region has the DNA TGTGCCAGCAGTCCTCGACTAGCGGGGGGGGCCGGGGAGCTGTTTTTT.

The chain combines TRBV19 with TRBJ1-4; D call uncertain. The CDR3 contains 11 residues. V was trimmed by 8 bases and J by 4 bases, leaving 5 bases between them. Germline values: CDR1 LNHDA, CDR2 SQIVND (reference sequence). The CDR3 bases are TGTGCCAGTGGACTTAATGAAAAACTGTTTTTT. Translating it yields CASGLNEKLFF.

This clone appeared a few times. The CDR3: CATAGDNQPQHF. The CDR3, as DNA: TGTGCCACCGCGGGAGACAATCAGCCCCAGCATTTT. The J gene is TRBJ1-5, the V gene TRBV7-9; D gene unclear. The V and J ends lost 10 bases and 3 bases respectively, with 10 bases between them. The germline V gene encodes CDR1 SEHNR and CDR2 FQNEAQ (reference sequence). The CDR3 length is 12 residues.

The chain links TRBV12-3 or TRBV12-4 to TRBJ1-1, with TRBD1 matching 7 bases. This CDR3 has 11 amino acids. Trimming took 2 bases from V and 9 from J; bases not matched to a gene: 0. The CDR3 loop is CASSLRGQAFF. For the CDR3, the DNA is TGTGCCAGCAGTTTAAGGGGGCAAGCTTTCTTT.

The V gene is TRBV24-1, the J gene TRBJ1-3; weak D call: TRBD1 (6 bases). CDR1 is KGHDR and CDR2 is SFDVKD in the germline V gene. The ends were cut back, 3 bases at V and 7 bases at J, with 9 bases in the middle. CDR3 length: 13 residues. The CDR3 coding sequence is TGTGCCACCAGTGATCCGGACAGCAACACCATATATTTT. Amino acid sequence: CATSDPDSNTIYF.

The chain has TRBV30 and TRBJ2-2; 7 bases are a match to TRBD1. CDR1 GTSNPN and CDR2 SVGIG come from the germline V gene (reference sequence). Germline trimming cut 3 bases from V and 4 bases from J; bases unmatched to any gene: 8. The CDR3 spans 15 residues. In DNA, the CDR3 is TGTGCCTGGAGAAGGACAGGAGACTCCACCGGGGAGCTGTTTTTT. This codes for CAWRRTGDSTGELFF.

This sequence joins TRBV12-3 or TRBV12-4 and TRBJ2-7; perhaps TRBD2 as D (6 bases). The CDR3 runs to 13 residues. Trimming removed 2 bases from V and 5 bases from J, with 10 bases in between. In nucleotides, the CDR3 is TGTGCCAGCAGTTTACGGGGGAAGGACGAGCAGTACTTC. As protein: CASSLRGKDEQYF.

The rearrangement uses TRBV19 and TRBJ2-7; possible D gene TRBD1, 6 bases. Germline CDR1 LNHDA, CDR2 SQIVND (reference sequence). Trimming took off 0 bases at V and 5 bases at J, with 17 bases between the two ends. The CDR3 runs to 16 residues. The CDR3 bases are TGTGCCAGTAGTATAGATTCGTGGCAGGGGTTCAACGAGCAGTACTTC. Translation gives CASSIDSWQGFNEQYF.